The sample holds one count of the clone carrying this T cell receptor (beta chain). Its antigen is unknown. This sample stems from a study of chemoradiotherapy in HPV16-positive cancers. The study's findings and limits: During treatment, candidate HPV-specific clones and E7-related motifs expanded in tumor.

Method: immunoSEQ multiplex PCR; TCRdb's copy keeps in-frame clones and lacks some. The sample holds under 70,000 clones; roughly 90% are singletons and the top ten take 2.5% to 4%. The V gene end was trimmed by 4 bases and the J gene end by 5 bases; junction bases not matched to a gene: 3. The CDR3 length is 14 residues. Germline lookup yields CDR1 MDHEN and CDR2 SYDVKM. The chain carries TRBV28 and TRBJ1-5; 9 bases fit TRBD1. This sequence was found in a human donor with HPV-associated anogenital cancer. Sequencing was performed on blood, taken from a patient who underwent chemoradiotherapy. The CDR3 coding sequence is TGTGCCAGCAGTTCGGGACAGGGTGATCAGCCCCAGCATTTT. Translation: CASSSGQGDQPQHF.